The source of this TCR beta chain is a study of blood T cell repertoires in COVID-19. Seattle patients were enrolled during active infection and followed longitudinally. Only in-frame clones appear in the TCRdb table, and some are missing; sequencing was by immunoSEQ multiplex PCR. Here the sample spans some 220,000 clones, 82% being singletons. The germline gives CDR1 MDHEN, CDR2 SYDVKM. V shed 8 bases and J 0 bases; nucleotides not matched to a gene: 6. The CDR3 is 14 residues long. The V call is TRBV28, the J call TRBJ2-7; 8 bases are shared with TRBD1. Sequences were obtained from peripheral blood. The receptor's source is a woman between 65 and 79 years old with COVID-19, enrolled during active disease. The CDR3 nucleotides read TGTGCCAGCTATGACAGGGGAAACTCCTACGAGCAGTACTTC. Translated: CASYDRGNSYEQYF.